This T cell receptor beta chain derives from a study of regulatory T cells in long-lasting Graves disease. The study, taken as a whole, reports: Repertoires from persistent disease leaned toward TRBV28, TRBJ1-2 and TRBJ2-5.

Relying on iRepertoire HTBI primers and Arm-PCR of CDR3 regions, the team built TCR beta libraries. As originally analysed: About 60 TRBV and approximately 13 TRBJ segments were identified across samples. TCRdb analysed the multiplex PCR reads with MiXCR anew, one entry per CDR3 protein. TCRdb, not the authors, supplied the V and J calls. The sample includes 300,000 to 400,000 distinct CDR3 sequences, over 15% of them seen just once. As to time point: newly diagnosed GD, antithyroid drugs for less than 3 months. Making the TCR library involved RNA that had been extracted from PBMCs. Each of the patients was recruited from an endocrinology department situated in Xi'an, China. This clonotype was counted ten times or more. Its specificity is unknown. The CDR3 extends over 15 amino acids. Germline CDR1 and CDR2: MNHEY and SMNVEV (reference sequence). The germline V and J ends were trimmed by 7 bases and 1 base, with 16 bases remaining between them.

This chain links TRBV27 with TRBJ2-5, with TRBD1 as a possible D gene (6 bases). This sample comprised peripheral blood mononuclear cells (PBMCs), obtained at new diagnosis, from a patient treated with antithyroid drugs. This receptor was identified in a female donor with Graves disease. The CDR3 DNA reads TGTGCCAGCACCCGATGGGGGCAGACCCAAGAGACCCAGTACTTC. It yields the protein CASTRWGQTQETQYF.